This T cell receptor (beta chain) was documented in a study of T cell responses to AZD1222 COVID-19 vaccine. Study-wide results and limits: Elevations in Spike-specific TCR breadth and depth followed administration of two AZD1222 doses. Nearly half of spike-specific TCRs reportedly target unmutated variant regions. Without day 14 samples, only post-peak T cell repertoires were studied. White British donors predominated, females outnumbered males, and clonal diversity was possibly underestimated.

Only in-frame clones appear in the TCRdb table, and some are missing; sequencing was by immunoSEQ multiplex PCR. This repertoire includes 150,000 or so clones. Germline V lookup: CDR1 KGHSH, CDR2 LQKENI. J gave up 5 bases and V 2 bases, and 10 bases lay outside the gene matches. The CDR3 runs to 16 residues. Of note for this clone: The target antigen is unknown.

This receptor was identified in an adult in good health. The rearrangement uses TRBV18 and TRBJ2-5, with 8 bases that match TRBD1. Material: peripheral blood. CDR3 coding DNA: TGTGCCAGCTCACCAGCAGACATAAGGGACAGGGAGACCCAGTACTTC. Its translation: CASSPADIRDRETQYF.